Shown below are 30 T cell receptor beta chains from a single sample sequenced in a study of cytomegalovirus exposure and HLA in healthy donors. The PCR contained 60 Vbeta and 13 Jbeta primers. TCRdb keeps only in-frame clones here, not all; method: immunoSEQ multiplex PCR. Counted here are roughly 200,000 clones, 80% occurring once; the ten biggest clones make up under 0.85%. Sequencing input: PBMCs. The source is a boy aged 5-17 years in good health and CMV-seronegative.

The rearrangement links TRBV5-1 to TRBJ2-5; TRBD2 is a possible D gene (6 bases). V dropped 4 bases and J dropped 6 bases, with 19 bases sitting between them. Germline CDR1 and CDR2: SGHRS and YFSETQ. This CDR3 comprises 15 residues. The CDR3 DNA follows: TGCGCCAGCAGCCCCGGGACTGATCTTAGTAAGACCCAGTACTTC. It codes for CASSPGTDLSKTQYF. The whole variable domain, filled in from reference TRBV5-1 and TRBJ2-5, reads KAGVTQTPRYLIKTRGQQVTLSCSPISGHRSVSWYQQTPGQGLQFLFEYFSETQRNKGNFPGRFSGRQFSNSRSEMNVSTLELGDSALYLCASSPGTDLSKTQYFGPGTRLLVL.

In its sample, this clone was seen once. This chain joins TRBV2 and TRBJ1-5; D is uncertain. Per the germline V gene, CDR1 is SNHLY and CDR2 is FYNNEI. V lost 0 bases and J 8 bases, leaving 8 bases between the germline ends. The CDR3 extends over 13 amino acids. The CDR3, as DNA: TGTGCCAGCAGTGAAGCCGGGAGAGAGCCCCAGCATTTT. It translates to CASSEAGREPQHF.

The chain joins TRBV2 to TRBJ1-5; 11 positions match TRBD1. V gave up 5 bases and J gave up 2 bases; unmatched junction bases: 5. Germline CDR1 SNHLY, CDR2 FYNNEI. The CDR3 is 16 amino acids. CDR3 DNA sequence: TGTGCCAGCAGTCGGACAGGGGGCGTCGGCAATCAGCCCCAGCATTTT. Its protein product is CASSRTGGVGNQPQHF.

This chain uses TRBV27 with TRBJ1-6, with TRBD1 as a possible D gene (5 bases). This CDR3 has 15 residues. V lost 3 bases, J lost 0 bases, and 6 bases lay in between. Germline-derived CDR1 and CDR2 are MNHEY and SMNVEV (reference sequence). The CDR3 nucleotides read TGTGCCAGCAGTTTCAGGGTCTCCTATAATTCACCCCTCCACTTT. This codes for CASSFRVSYNSPLHF.

The rearrangement uses TRBV19 and TRBJ2-1; possibly TRBD1 for D (5 bases). Germline CDR1 LNHDA, CDR2 SQIVND (reference sequence). The V gene lost 7 bases and the J gene lost 7 bases, with 20 bases spanning the gap. The CDR3 totals 15 residues. The CDR3 here is CASNKLLGSGNEQFF. In nucleotides, the CDR3 is TGTGCCAGTAATAAGCTCCTAGGGTCAGGGAATGAGCAGTTCTTC. Using reference TRBV19 and TRBJ2-1 for the parts outside the CDR3, the full variable domain is DGGITQSPKYLFRKEGQNVTLSCEQNLNHDAMYWYRQDPGQGLRLIYYSQIVNDFQKGDIAEGYSVSREKKESFPLTVTSAQKNPTAFYLCASNKLLGSGNEQFFGPGTRLTVL.

J is TRBJ2-5 and V is TRBV9; D may be TRBD1 (6 bases). The CDR3 extends over 15 amino acids. Germline CDR1 SGDLS, CDR2 YYNGEE. V was trimmed by 0 bases and J by 5 bases, leaving 14 bases between them. The CDR3 sequence: CASSVAQGRGETQYF. CDR3 DNA sequence: TGTGCCAGCAGCGTAGCGCAGGGGCGCGGGGAGACCCAGTACTTC.

The chain recombines TRBV6-5 with TRBJ2-3, with D possibly TRBD1 on 6 matching bases. The CDR3 consists of 15 residues. V was trimmed by 6 bases and J by 0 bases, leaving 13 bases between them. The germline V gene encodes CDR1 MNHEY and CDR2 SVGAGI. The CDR3, as DNA: TGTGCCAGCAGGGCCCGGGACACTAGCACAGATACGCAGTATTTT. Protein: CASRARDTSTDTQYF.

This sequence joins TRBV4-2 and TRBJ1-1; the D gene is possibly TRBD1 (6 bases). Germline CDR1 LGHNA, CDR2 YNFKEQ. Trimming removed 4 bases from V and 5 bases from J, with 20 bases in between. The CDR3 length is 16 residues. In nucleotides, the CDR3 is TGTGCCAGCAGCCGGCCCTCAGGGGAGAAAGGAACTGAAGCTTTCTTT. This encodes CASSRPSGEKGTEAFF.

As to this clone: The sample has other DNA sequences that encode this CDR3 too. J is TRBJ1-1 and V is TRBV7-9, with 7 bases identical to TRBD1. The ends lost 5 bases at V and 2 bases at J; junction bases unmatched: 2. Germline-derived CDR1 and CDR2 are SEHNR and FQNEAQ (reference sequence). The CDR3 covers 13 residues. CDR3: CASSRQGNTEAFF. Written as DNA, the CDR3 is TGTGCCAGCAGCCGACAGGGAAACACTGAAGCTTTCTTT.

V and J are TRBV7-8 and TRBJ2-3; maybe TRBD2 (7 bases). V was pared by 3 bases and J by 2 bases, with 21 bases between. The CDR3 has 18 residues. Germline V gives CDR1 SGHVS, CDR2 FQNEAQ. The CDR3 DNA follows: TGTGCCAGCAGCTTCTGGGAGGGGGGACCTCTACTCACAGATACGCAGTATTTT. Translating it yields CASSFWEGGPLLTDTQYF.

The rearrangement joins TRBV4-1 to TRBJ1-5; TRBD1 matches at 12 bases. The germline CDR1 and CDR2 sequences are MGHRA and YSYEKL. V shed 4 bases and J 9 bases; nucleotides not matched to a gene: 16. The CDR3 loop spans 18 amino acids. The CDR3 sequence: CASSRPGQGAQSEGPQHF. CDR3 DNA sequence: TGCGCCAGCAGCCGGCCGGGACAGGGGGCGCAGAGCGAAGGGCCCCAGCATTTT.

This rearrangement joins TRBV9 to TRBJ1-2; the match to TRBD1 covers 11 bases. The CDR3 is made up of 15 amino acids. Germline V CDR1 and CDR2: SGDLS, YYNGEE. Trimming cost V 0 bases and J 4 bases; bases outside gene matches: 2. In DNA form, the CDR3 reads TGTGCCAGCAGCGTAGGTGGGACAGGGGGCTATGGCTACACCTTC. This translates into CASSVGGTGGYGYTF.

The V gene is TRBV2, the J gene TRBJ2-7; D gene ambiguous. The V end lost 3 bases, the J end lost 0 bases, and 12 bases lay between the germline ends. The CDR3 sequence is 15 residues long. Germline loops: CDR1 SNHLY, CDR2 FYNNEI. CDR3 sequence: CASSEVVELSYEQYF. The DNA for the CDR3 is TGTGCCAGCAGTGAGGTCGTCGAACTCTCCTACGAGCAGTACTTC.

The J gene is TRBJ2-1, the V gene TRBV9, with D maybe TRBD1 (6 bases). The CDR3 consists of 16 residues. The V end was cut by 0 bases, the J end by 4 bases, with 14 bases between. The germline V gene encodes CDR1 SGDLS and CDR2 YYNGEE. CDR3 protein: CASSVGPTGPYNEQFF. CDR3 DNA: TGTGCCAGCAGCGTAGGCCCGACAGGCCCTTACAATGAGCAGTTCTTC.

The V and J genes are TRBV12-5 and TRBJ2-1, with 8 bases matching TRBD2. The V gene's germline CDR1 is LGHNT and CDR2 FRNRAP. This CDR3 region has 14 residues. V shed 5 bases, J shed 2 bases, and the junction held 2 bases outside the gene matches. CDR3 amino acids: CASGRGGPYNEQFF. The CDR3 bases are TGTGCTAGTGGTCGGGGGGGCCCCTACAATGAGCAGTTCTTC.

The chain uses TRBV7-3 and TRBJ1-5, with D tentatively TRBD1 (6 bases). The germline V gene has CDR1 SGHTA and CDR2 FQGTGA. Trimming shortened V by 2 bases and J by 2 bases, and 10 bases separated the two germline ends. CDR3 length: 15 amino acids. In nucleotides, the CDR3 is TGTGCCAGCAGCTTAGACGGGGGGCGCAATCAGCCCCAGCATTTT. Translation gives CASSLDGGRNQPQHF.

The chain combines TRBV5-6 with TRBJ2-1; 8 positions match TRBD2. After removal of 3 bases from V and 6 bases from J, the junction contained 8 bases not matched to a gene. CDR1 is SGHDT, CDR2 YYEEEE, per germline. CDR3 length equals 15 residues. The DNA for the CDR3 is TGTGCCAGCAGCTCGTTAGTAGCGGGGCTCAATGAGCAGTTCTTC. This gives the protein CASSSLVAGLNEQFF.

This clone was seen a few times. This chain uses TRBV13 with TRBJ2-5; TRBD2 matches 8 bases. With 11 bases clipped from V and 4 bases from J, the junction kept 18 bases outside the gene matches. Germline V gene sequence: CDR1 PRHDT, CDR2 FYEKMQ (reference sequence). The CDR3 covers 16 residues. In DNA form, the CDR3 reads TGTGCCTCCCAGGGACGGGAGGGCCCGAGAGGAGAGACCCAGTACTTC. Residues: CASQGREGPRGETQYF.

The gene calls are TRBV7-9 and TRBJ1-1; D gene unclear. The CDR3 spans 14 residues. The ends were cut back, 5 bases at V and 6 bases at J, with 16 bases in the middle. Germline values: CDR1 SEHNR, CDR2 FQNEAQ (reference sequence). The DNA of the CDR3 is TGTGCCAGCAGCCCCCGGTTTGTCACGTCTGAAGCTTTCTTT. This encodes CASSPRFVTSEAFF.

V and J are TRBV27 and TRBJ1-5, with 9 bases identical to TRBD1. V dropped 6 bases and J dropped 7; count of bases not matched to a gene: 10. The CDR3 is 15 amino acids. Germline V gene data show CDR1 as MNHEY and CDR2 as SMNVEV (reference sequence). The CDR3 region has the DNA TGTGCCAGCAGACCATTGCGGACAGGGGCCCAGCCCCAGCATTTT. As protein: CASRPLRTGAQPQHF.

This clone was counted a single time. Compared with germline, one end of the junction differs, possibly owing to a read error. Distinct nucleotide sequences in the sample also encode this CDR3. The rearrangement uses TRBV27 and TRBJ1-2; 10 bases map to TRBD1. Germline V gene data show CDR1 as MNHEY and CDR2 as SMNVEV (reference sequence). The CDR3 consists of 16 residues. The CDR3 DNA reads TGCGCCAGCAGCTGGAACCGGGACAGGGGTGCGGGTGGCTACACCTTC. This gives the protein CASSWNRDRGAGGYTF.

This chain joins TRBV12-5 and TRBJ2-5, with D possibly TRBD2 on 6 matching bases. The CDR3 totals 14 residues. Between the trimmed V and J ends, which lost 7 bases and 5 bases, there was a span of 17 bases. Germline-derived CDR1 and CDR2 are LGHNT and FRNRAP. This chain's CDR3 is CASAPPETRETQYF. The CDR3 DNA reads as TGTGCTAGTGCCCCCCCGGAGACTAGGGAGACCCAGTACTTC. Supplemented by reference TRBV12-5 and TRBJ2-5, the full variable domain reads DARVTQTPRHKVTEMGQEVTMRCQPILGHNTVFWYRQTMMQGLELLAYFRNRAPLDDSGMPKDRFSAEMPDATLATLKIQPSEPRDSAVYFCASAPPETRETQYFGPGTRLLVL.

This clone was detected only a few times. V usage is TRBV30 and J usage is TRBJ1-1; 10 bases map to TRBD1. The CDR3 is 13 residues long. Germline CDR1 and CDR2: GTSNPN and SVGIG (reference sequence). With V trimmed by 4 bases and J by 6 bases, 5 bases remained unmatched. CDR3 DNA sequence: TGTGCCTGGATGGGACAGGGGAGGCCTGAAGCTTTCTTT. The encoded protein is CAWMGQGRPEAFF.

This rearrangement joins TRBV30 to TRBJ2-3; 8 positions agree with TRBD1. The CDR3 sequence is 16 residues long. The V segment lost 4 bases and the J segment 4 bases; nucleotides outside the gene matches: 13. CDR1 is GTSNPN, CDR2 SVGIG, per germline (reference sequence). The chain's CDR3 is CAWKRAGGEKADTQYF. CDR3 in DNA: TGTGCCTGGAAAAGGGCAGGGGGCGAAAAAGCAGATACGCAGTATTTT.

V and J are TRBV6-1 and TRBJ1-1, with TRBD1 identical over 9 bases. Germline CDR1 MNHNS, CDR2 SASEGT. Unmatched junction bases numbered 9, after V lost 8 bases and J lost 5 bases. The CDR3 spans 14 residues. The CDR3 reads CASARTGEGTEAFF. The DNA for the CDR3 is TGTGCCAGCGCCAGGACAGGGGAGGGGACTGAAGCTTTCTTT.

V is TRBV12-5 and J is TRBJ2-7; a possible D gene is TRBD2 (5 bases). The CDR3 consists of 12 residues. Trimming stripped 8 bases from V and 6 bases from J, with 14 bases between. Per germline, CDR1 LGHNT and CDR2 FRNRAP. In nucleotides, the CDR3 is TGTGCTAGTTCGGGATTAGAGGGCGAGCAGTACTTC. Translated, it gives CASSGLEGEQYF.

V gene TRBV7-3 combines with J gene TRBJ1-1, with D unclear. The CDR3 spans 14 residues. The V gene's germline CDR1 is SGHTA and CDR2 FQGTGA. Trimming left V 2 bases short and J 1 base short, with 8 bases between. CDR3 coding DNA: TGTGCCAGCAGCTTAGGGCCGCAGAACACTGAAGCTTTCTTT. Translation gives CASSLGPQNTEAFF.

The gene calls are TRBV19 and TRBJ2-7, with 12 bases lining up with TRBD1. The CDR3 has 17 amino acids. After removal of 8 bases from V and 0 bases from J, the junction contained 11 bases not matched to a gene. CDR1 LNHDA and CDR2 SQIVND come from the germline V gene (reference sequence). CDR3 sequence: CASSGTGGSPSSYEQYF. CDR3 in DNA: TGTGCCAGTTCCGGGACAGGGGGCTCTCCGAGCTCCTACGAGCAGTACTTC.

The gene calls are TRBV10-3 and TRBJ1-2; D gene ambiguous. CDR1 is ENHRY and CDR2 is SYGVKD in the germline V gene. V was cut by 0 bases and J by 8 bases, with 7 bases left in between. This CDR3 has 12 amino acids. The CDR3 nucleotides read TGTGCCATCAGTGAGTCGCCGGGGGGCTACACCTTC. Its protein product is CAISESPGGYTF.

The chain combines TRBV2 with TRBJ1-5; D is perhaps TRBD1 (6 bases). Germline values: CDR1 SNHLY, CDR2 FYNNEI. Trimming took off 6 bases at V and 2 bases at J, with 14 bases between the two ends. CDR3 length: 15 amino acids. This CDR3 reads CASRKGQRGNQPQHF. The CDR3 DNA reads TGTGCCAGCAGGAAGGGACAAAGAGGCAATCAGCCCCAGCATTTT.